Listed below are T cell receptor beta chains from one sample, sequenced in a study of untreated major depressive disorder. Assay: immunoSEQ multiplex PCR; the TCRdb copy retains only in-frame clones and omits some. The sample yields almost 20,000 clones, more than 75% seen once. Source material: CD4+ T cells from PBMCs. The receptor source for this set is a woman aged 25 to 45 in good health. CDR3s include the opening cysteine and the closing phenylalanine or tryptophan. The D gene is left open where the match is weak. Rows may omit the clone size; those that give it use once, few, many or a size class.

v_call	d_call	clone_size	j_call	cdr3_nt	cdr3_aa
TRBV10-3	.	.	TRBJ1-5	TGTGCCATCAGTGAGCAGGGCGGCAATCAGCCCCAGCATTTT	CAISEQGGNQPQHF
TRBV7-3	.	once	TRBJ2-2	TGTGCCAGCAGCATCTCGCCGACCGGGGAGCTGTTTTTT	CASSISPTGELFF
TRBV10-3	.	once	TRBJ2-7	TGTGCCATCAGTGAGTCTACAGGAGGGGGACGAAAGCAGTACTTC	CAISESTGGGRKQYF
TRBV7-2	.	once	TRBJ2-3	TGTGCCAGCAGCTTAACTAGTGGGACAGATACGCAGTATTTT	CASSLTSGTDTQYF
TRBV18	.	few	TRBJ2-3	TGTGCCAGCTCACCACTGGCAACCCACGGTACGCAGTATTTT	CASSPLATHGTQYF
TRBV4-2	.	.	TRBJ2-2	TGTGCCAGCAGCGGAAACAGGGGAGGTACCGGGGAGCTGTTTTTT	CASSGNRGGTGELFF
TRBV5-1	TRBD2	once	TRBJ2-1	TGCGCCAGCAGCTTTAGTCCGACTAGCGGGAGCTACAATGAGCAGTTCTTC	CASSFSPTSGSYNEQFF
TRBV15	.	.	TRBJ2-1	TGTGCCACCAGCAGAGATTGGCGAGGGGATGAGCAGTTCTTC	CATSRDWRGDEQFF
TRBV9	TRBD2	.	TRBJ2-1	TGTGCCAGCAGCCTGGGACTAGCGGGAGTAAATGAGCAGTTCTTC	CASSLGLAGVNEQFF
TRBV7-8	.	once	TRBJ2-5	TGTGCCTCTCGCCACCAAGAGACCCAGTACTTC	CASRHQETQYF
TRBV9	.	.	TRBJ2-3	TGTGCCAGCAGCGTAAGTGGGGCAGGTCCCACAGATACGCAGTATTTT	CASSVSGAGPTDTQYF
TRBV25-1	.	.	TRBJ2-3	TGTGCCAGCAGTGATTCAGTCGAGGATACGCAGTATTTT	CASSDSVEDTQYF
TRBV7-9	.	.	TRBJ1-2	TGTGCCAGCAGCTTAGCCGGGGTCTATGGCTACACCTTC	CASSLAGVYGYTF
TRBV18	TRBD1	.	TRBJ2-7	TGTGCCAGCTCACCCTCAGGACAGGGCGAACACGAGCAGTACTTC	CASSPSGQGEHEQYF
TRBV23-1	TRBD2	.	TRBJ2-1	TGCGCCAGCAGTCGACTAGCGAATGAGCAGTTCTTC	CASSRLANEQFF
TRBV7-9	TRBD2	.	TRBJ2-1	TGTGCCAGCAGCTTAGCCTCCTGGGGGCTAGCGGGAGTTAGTGAGCAGTTCTTC	CASSLASWGLAGVSEQFF
TRBV7-3	TRBD2	.	TRBJ2-1	TGTGCCAGCAGCCTCATGCCGGGACTAGATCCGTTCTTC	CASSLMPGLDPFF
TRBV28	.	.	TRBJ2-5	TGTGCCAGCAACATGGGACAACGTGAGACCCAGTACTTC	CASNMGQRETQYF
TRBV6-6	.	.	TRBJ2-7	TGTGCCAGCAGTTCCAGAAGCTACGAGCAGTACTTC	CASSSRSYEQYF
TRBV5-1	TRBD1	once	TRBJ1-1	TGCGCCAGCAGCTTAAAAGGGACAGGGACCACTGAAGCTTTCTTT	CASSLKGTGTTEAFF
TRBV20-1	.	.	TRBJ2-5	TGCAGTCCGGAGTGGGAAGGCGACCAGTACTTC	CSPEWEGDQYF
TRBV30	.	.	TRBJ1-1	TGTGCCTGGGCGGGGACCGGTGGAGCTGAAGCTTTCTTT	CAWAGTGGAEAFF
TRBV30	TRBD2	.	TRBJ2-1	TGTGCCTGGGTTTTGGGACTAGCGAGATACAATGAGCAGTTCTTC	CAWVLGLARYNEQFF
TRBV9	TRBD2	.	TRBJ2-1	TGTGCCAGCAGCGTAGACGGACTAGCGCATGAGCAGTTCTTC	CASSVDGLAHEQFF
TRBV4-1	.	.	TRBJ2-1	TGCGCCAGCAGCCAATCTTCCCGCAAGTACAATGAGCAGTTCTTC	CASSQSSRKYNEQFF
TRBV7-8	.	.	TRBJ2-4	TGTGCCAGCAGCCTCTTCCGGGTAGCCAAAAACATTCAGTACTTC	CASSLFRVAKNIQYF
TRBV11-1	.	.	TRBJ2-7	TGTGCCAGCAGCTGGCCCGGCAGCGCCTACGAGCAGTACTTC	CASSWPGSAYEQYF
TRBV29-1	TRBD2	.	TRBJ2-3	TGCAGCGTTCGAGCGGGAGCCTCTAGCACAGATACGCAGTATTTT	CSVRAGASSTDTQYF
TRBV2	.	.	TRBJ1-1	TGTGCCAGCATCGGGGGGGCTGGGGACACTGAAGCTTTCTTT	CASIGGAGDTEAFF
TRBV30	TRBD1	.	TRBJ1-5	TGTGCCTGTTCTAGGGGGCGAGGTCAGCCCCAGCATTTT	CACSRGRGQPQHF
TRBV6-5	.	.	TRBJ1-5	TGTGCCAGCAGCCGCGAACTCCACGGCGGTCAGCCCCAGCATTTT	CASSRELHGGQPQHF